One and the same sample provided the 25 T cell receptor beta chains below, sequenced in a study of cytomegalovirus exposure and HLA in healthy donors. 60 Vbeta and 13 Jbeta primers were used in PCR. Repertoires were generated with immunoSEQ multiplex PCR, while TCRdb's copy carries only in-frame clones and drops some. The sample holds 140,000 to 150,000 clones; about four fifths are singletons and the top ten take roughly 4.7%. The sequenced material came from PBMCs. The receptors derive from a man aged 35-49 years in good health and CMV-seronegative.

This chain connects TRBV5-6 to TRBJ2-1; 7 bases match TRBD2. The V gene end was trimmed by 6 bases and the J gene end by 0 bases; junction bases not matched to a gene: 6. The CDR3 is 15 amino acids. Germline V gene sequence: CDR1 SGHDT, CDR2 YYEEEE. The DNA for the CDR3 is TGTGCCAGCACGCTGGGGGGGAGCTCCTACAATGAGCAGTTCTTC. Translation gives CASTLGGSSYNEQFF.

The chain couples TRBV19 to TRBJ1-1, with 8 bases fitting TRBD1. Per germline, CDR1 LNHDA and CDR2 SQIVND (reference sequence). This CDR3 has 15 amino acids. V trimming: 5 bases; J trimming: 11 bases; junction bases outside the gene matches: 16. CDR3 amino acids: CASSPTPQGAVGAFF. CDR3 coding DNA: TGTGCCAGTAGTCCCACGCCCCAGGGGGCCGTCGGGGCTTTCTTT.

This chain joins TRBV5-6 and TRBJ2-7, with D uncertain. Germline V gene data show CDR1 as SGHDT and CDR2 as YYEEEE. Trimming stripped 1 base from V and 3 bases from J, with 11 bases between. The CDR3 totals 14 residues. Written as DNA, the CDR3 is TGTGCCAGCAGCTTGACAGTCATGGGCTACGAGCAGTACTTC. Its protein is CASSLTVMGYEQYF.

This clone has just a few counts. The rearrangement joins TRBV5-5 to TRBJ2-7, with D maybe TRBD1 (5 bases). The CDR3 has 15 residues. Trimming pared 1 base from V and 3 bases from J, leaving 14 bases between. Germline CDR1 is SGHKS and CDR2 is YYEKEE (reference sequence). CDR3 protein: CASSLLSGNHYEQYF. The DNA of the CDR3 is TGTGCCAGCAGCTTGTTGTCAGGGAACCACTACGAGCAGTACTTC.

Comment on this clone: The junction differs from germline at one of its ends, possibly a read error. This chain uses TRBV5-1 with TRBJ1-2; perhaps TRBD1 as D (6 bases). This CDR3 is built from 14 residues. CDR1 is SGHRS and CDR2 is YFSETQ in the germline V gene. DNA for the CDR3: TGCGCCAGCAGCACACCGGGACAAAACTATGACTACACCTTC. Amino acid sequence: CASSTPGQNYDYTF. The variable domain in full, with the rest retrieved from reference TRBV5-1 and TRBJ1-2, is KAGVTQTPRYLIKTRGQQVTLSCSPISGHRSVSWYQQTPGQGLQFLFEYFSETQRNKGNFPGRFSGRQFSNSRSEMNVSTLELGDSALYLCASSTPGQNYDYTFGSGTRLTVV.

This clone was counted only a few times. The chain is built from TRBV29-1 and TRBJ2-5; the D gene is possibly TRBD2 (5 bases). The V end was cut by 7 bases, the J end by 0 bases, with 6 bases between. The CDR3 spans 11 residues. CDR1 is SQVTM, CDR2 ANQGSEA, per germline. The CDR3 coding sequence is TGCAGCGCCGGGGACCAAGAGACCCAGTACTTC. This translates into CSAGDQETQYF.

The chain recombines TRBV15 with TRBJ2-5; no definite D call. The CDR3 sequence is 12 residues long. Germline values: CDR1 LNHNV, CDR2 YYDKDF (reference sequence). Trimming left V 1 base short and J 5 bases short, with 5 bases between. In DNA, the CDR3 is TGTGCCACCAGCAGAGTGAGGGAGACCCAGTACTTC. This encodes CATSRVRETQYF.

The rearrangement joins TRBV6-5 to TRBJ1-2; no clear D. Germline-derived CDR1 and CDR2 are MNHEY and SVGAGI. V was clipped by 5 bases and J by 4 bases, with 14 bases between them. CDR3 length: 14 amino acids. The CDR3 reads CASSRTSTSYGYTF. The CDR3 region has the DNA TGTGCCAGCAGTCGGACTTCCACAAGCTATGGCTACACCTTC.

The rearrangement uses TRBV18 and TRBJ1-2, with 11 bases lining up with TRBD1. The CDR3 spans 16 residues. Trimming took 1 base from V and 7 from J; bases not matched to a gene: 8. Germline V gives CDR1 KGHSH, CDR2 LQKENI. This CDR3 is CASSPQGQGAVGGYTF. The CDR3 DNA sequence: TGTGCCAGCTCACCACAAGGACAGGGGGCGGTAGGTGGCTACACCTTC.

The J gene is TRBJ2-5, the V gene TRBV5-1; 7 bases agree with TRBD1. With 0 bases clipped from V and 5 bases from J, the junction kept 7 bases outside the gene matches. The CDR3 has 15 residues. Germline CDR1 and CDR2: SGHRS and YFSETQ. CDR3 amino acids: CASSLVGGNMETQYF. The CDR3 DNA sequence: TGCGCCAGCAGCTTGGTAGGGGGCAATATGGAGACCCAGTACTTC.

The rearrangement joins TRBV12-5 to TRBJ1-5; D is possibly TRBD1 (6 bases). Germline-derived CDR1 and CDR2 are LGHNT and FRNRAP. Deletions cut 5 bases from V and 7 bases from J, with 18 bases between. This CDR3 spans 15 amino acids. CDR3 loop: CASGPPGGGWQPQHF. CDR3 coding DNA: TGTGCTAGTGGTCCCCCGGGGGGGGGCTGGCAGCCCCAGCATTTT.

The V and J genes are TRBV5-6 and TRBJ2-4; 7 nucleotides match TRBD1. The CDR3 length is 13 residues. The germline CDR1 and CDR2 sequences are SGHDT and YYEEEE. V lost 5 bases to trimming and J lost 13 bases; unmatched junction nucleotides: 12. The CDR3 DNA follows: TGTGCCAGCAGTTCAGCCAGGACAGGATCACAGTACTTC. Its translation is CASSSARTGSQYF.

V and J are TRBV5-4 and TRBJ2-7; D is unresolved. Germline V gene sequence: CDR1 SGHNT, CDR2 YYREEE (reference sequence). Between the trimmed V and J ends, which lost 0 bases and 3 bases, there was a span of 4 bases. This CDR3 region has 12 residues. The chain's CDR3 is CASSLDGYEQYF. The CDR3, as DNA: TGTGCCAGCAGCTTGGACGGCTACGAGCAGTACTTC.

The chain has TRBV11-2 and TRBJ2-6, with no clear D. The germline V gene has CDR1 SGHAT and CDR2 FQNNGV. This CDR3 is 13 amino acids long. V lost 6 bases to trimming and J lost 4 bases, with 7 bases between them. CDR3 in amino acids: CASRSPGANVLTF. In DNA form, the CDR3 reads TGTGCCAGCAGGAGCCCAGGGGCCAACGTCCTGACTTTC.

This clone was seen a few times. DNA of the CDR3: TGTGCCAGCTCTAGCAGGGGGGTGAACACTGAAGCTTTCTTT. As protein: CASSSRGVNTEAFF. The chain recombines TRBV5-6 with TRBJ1-1, with 7 bases identical to TRBD1. V shed 7 bases, J shed 0 bases, and the junction held 6 bases outside the gene matches. In germline, CDR1 is SGHDT, CDR2 YYEEEE. This CDR3 is 14 amino acids long.

On this clone itself: The sample holds other DNA sequences that translate to the same CDR3. The gene calls are TRBV30 and TRBJ1-5; 7 nucleotides match TRBD1. V lost 0 bases, J lost 7 bases, and 0 bases stayed unmatched. The CDR3 covers 12 residues. Germline V gene sequence: CDR1 GTSNPN, CDR2 SVGIG (reference sequence). This CDR3 is CAWSVQGQPQHF. The CDR3 region has the DNA TGTGCCTGGAGTGTACAGGGGCAGCCCCAGCATTTT.

The chain carries TRBV5-6 and TRBJ1-3; the D gene is possibly TRBD1 (5 bases). Germline CDR1 reads SGHDT; CDR2 reads YYEEEE. The CDR3 is 15 amino acids. Trimming took off 1 base at V and 0 bases at J, with 8 bases between the two ends. In DNA form, the CDR3 reads TGTGCCAGCAGCTTGCGAGACAGCTCTGGAAACACCATATATTTT. Its translation: CASSLRDSSGNTIYF.

CDR3 sequence: CASSLGQAEAFF. CDR3 DNA sequence: TGTGCCAGCAGTCTCGGACAGGCTGAAGCTTTCTTT. This sequence joins TRBV6-6 and TRBJ1-1, with TRBD1 matching 7 bases. The CDR3 has 12 amino acids. The V gene's germline CDR1 is MNHNY and CDR2 SVGAGI (reference sequence). J gave up 6 bases and V 5 bases, and 3 bases lay outside the gene matches.

The V and J genes are TRBV18 and TRBJ1-1; 7 nucleotides align to TRBD1. Trimming cost V 5 bases and J 3 bases; bases outside gene matches: 6. The CDR3 contains 14 residues. Germline V lookup: CDR1 KGHSH, CDR2 LQKENI. This CDR3 is CASSGIQGYTEAFF. Written as DNA, the CDR3 is TGTGCCAGCTCAGGTATACAGGGGTACACTGAAGCTTTCTTT.

This clone was detected only a few times. The chain combines TRBV2 with TRBJ1-2, with TRBD1 matching over 8 bases. The V and J ends lost 1 base and 8 bases, in that order; junction bases with no gene match: 9. Germline lookup yields CDR1 SNHLY and CDR2 FYNNEI. The CDR3 totals 15 residues. CDR3: CASSEVQPGTGGYTF. CDR3 sequence (DNA): TGTGCCAGCAGTGAAGTTCAACCCGGGACAGGCGGCTACACCTTC.

The genes are TRBV14 and TRBJ2-2; perhaps TRBD1 as D (5 bases). Germline-derived CDR1 and CDR2 are SGHDN and FVKESK. The germline V and J ends were trimmed by 4 bases and 2 bases, with 14 bases remaining between them. This CDR3 comprises 16 residues. CDR3 sequence: CASSPTDFHNTGELFF. CDR3 coding DNA: TGTGCCAGCAGCCCGACAGATTTTCATAACACCGGGGAGCTGTTTTTT.

The chain's CDR3 is CASSPTGGVTEAFF. DNA for the CDR3: TGTGCCAGCAGCCCCACAGGGGGCGTAACTGAAGCTTTCTTT. The rearrangement uses TRBV7-2 and TRBJ1-1; 9 nucleotides match TRBD1. From germline, CDR1 is SGHTA and CDR2 FQGNSA. The junction had 6 bases not matched to a gene; V was cut back by 5 bases and J by 5 bases. The CDR3 loop spans 14 amino acids.

The chain couples TRBV5-6 to TRBJ2-7; D unclear. The CDR3 is made up of 13 amino acids. Germline V gives CDR1 SGHDT, CDR2 YYEEEE. V dropped 4 bases and J dropped 0 bases, with 8 bases sitting between them. The CDR3 here is CASSGRVSYEQYF. In DNA, the CDR3 is TGTGCCAGCAGCGGTCGGGTCTCCTACGAGCAGTACTTC.

This chain links TRBV18 with TRBJ1-5; tentatively, D is TRBD1 (6 bases). CDR3 size: 16 residues. V lost 3 bases to trimming and J lost 4 bases, with 16 bases between them. Looked up from germline, CDR1 is KGHSH and CDR2 is LQKENI. The CDR3: CASSPQGQGINQPQHF. The CDR3 region has the DNA TGTGCCAGCTCACCCCAGGGGCAGGGGATAAATCAGCCCCAGCATTTT.

This sequence joins TRBV11-3 and TRBJ2-1; 14 bases are shared with TRBD2. CDR3 size: 17 residues. CDR1 SGHNT and CDR2 YENEEA come from the germline V gene. The trim removed 5 bases at V and 4 bases at J, leaving 7 bases unmatched. The CDR3 DNA is TGTGCCAGCAGCCAAGGACTAGCGGGGGGCCTATACAATGAGCAGTTCTTC. Amino acids: CASSQGLAGGLYNEQFF.